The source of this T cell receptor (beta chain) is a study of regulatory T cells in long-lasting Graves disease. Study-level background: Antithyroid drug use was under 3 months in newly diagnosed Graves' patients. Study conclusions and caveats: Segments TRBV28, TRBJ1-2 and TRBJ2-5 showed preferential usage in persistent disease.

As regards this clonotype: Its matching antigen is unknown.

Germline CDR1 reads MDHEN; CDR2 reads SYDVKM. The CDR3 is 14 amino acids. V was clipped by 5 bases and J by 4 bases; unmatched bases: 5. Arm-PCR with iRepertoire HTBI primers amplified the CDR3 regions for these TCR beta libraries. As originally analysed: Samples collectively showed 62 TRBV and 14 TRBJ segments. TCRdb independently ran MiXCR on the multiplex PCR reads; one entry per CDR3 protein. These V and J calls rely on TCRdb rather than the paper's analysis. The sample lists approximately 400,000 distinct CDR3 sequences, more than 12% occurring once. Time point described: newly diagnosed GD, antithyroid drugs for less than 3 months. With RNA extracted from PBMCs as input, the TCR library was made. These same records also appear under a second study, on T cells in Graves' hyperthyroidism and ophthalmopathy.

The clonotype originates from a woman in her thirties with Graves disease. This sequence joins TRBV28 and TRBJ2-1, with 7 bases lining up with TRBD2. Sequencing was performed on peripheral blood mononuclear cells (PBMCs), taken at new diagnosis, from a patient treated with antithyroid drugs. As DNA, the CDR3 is TGTGCCAGCAGTGCGGGAGTTGTATACAATGAGCAGTTCTTC. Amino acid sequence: CASSAGVVYNEQFF.